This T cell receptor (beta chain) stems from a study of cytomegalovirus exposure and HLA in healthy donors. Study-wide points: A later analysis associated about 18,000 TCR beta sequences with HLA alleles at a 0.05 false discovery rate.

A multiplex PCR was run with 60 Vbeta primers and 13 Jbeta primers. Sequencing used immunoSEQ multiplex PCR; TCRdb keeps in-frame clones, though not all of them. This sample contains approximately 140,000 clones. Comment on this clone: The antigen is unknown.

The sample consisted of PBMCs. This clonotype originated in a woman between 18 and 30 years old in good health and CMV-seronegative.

The CDR3 nucleotides read TGCGCCAGCAGCCGGGACAGTCGATCCTACGAGCAGTACTTC. Protein product: CASSRDSRSYEQYF. V usage is TRBV5-1 and J usage is TRBJ2-7; 7 bases match TRBD1. This CDR3 contains 14 residues. Germline trimming cut 4 bases from V and 1 base from J; bases unmatched to any gene: 5. Germline CDR1 is SGHRS and CDR2 is YFSETQ.